Below, 16 T cell receptor beta chains from the same sample are listed, as sequenced in a study of CXCR3-negative and CXCR3-positive naive CD8 T cells. The authors made the TRB cDNA libraries by 5' RACE using UMI labels. TCRdb reprocessed the 5' RACE reads and stores each CDR3 protein as one record, lacking DNA. In all, the sample yields some 49,000 distinct CDR3 sequences. The specimen was naive CXCR3- CD8+ T cells from blood. Subset indicated: CD45RO-CCR7+CD27+CD95- naive CD8+ T cells lacking CXCR3 (TNR3-). These receptors came from a human donor in good health. Some clones in this sample may be carry-over from other donors' samples.

The chain recombines TRBV7-3 with TRBJ2-3; the D gene TCRdb calls, TRBD2, cannot be checked with no DNA. Germline CDR1 reads SGHTA; CDR2 reads FQGTGA. This CDR3 has 15 amino acids. The CDR3 sequence is CASSSSGASTDTQYF. The variable domain in full, with the rest retrieved from reference TRBV7-3 and TRBJ2-3, is GAGVSQTPSNKVTEKGKYVELRCDPISGHTALYWYRQSLGQGPEFLIYFQGTGAADDSGLPNDRFFAVRPEGSVSTLKIQRTERGDSAVYLCASSSSGASTDTQYFGPGTRLTVL.

V is TRBV12-3 or TRBV12-4 and J is TRBJ1-4. The CDR3 runs to 16 residues. CDR3 region: CASSSGFEATNEKLFF.

The J gene is TRBJ2-5, the V gene TRBV29-1; TCRdb proposes TRBD2, but this gene call is untestable without DNA. Germline CDR1 is SQVTM and CDR2 is ANQGSEA. The CDR3 contains 16 residues. The CDR3: CSVQDAGGPVFETQYF.

This chain connects TRBV28 to TRBJ2-1. Germline CDR1 and CDR2: MDHEN and SYDVKM. This CDR3 region has 13 residues. The CDR3: CASENDDYNEQFF.

The chain employs TRBV28 and TRBJ2-7; TCRdb calls TRBD1, which cannot be checked without DNA. Germline V CDR1 and CDR2: MDHEN, SYDVKM. The CDR3 runs 17 residues. The CDR3 protein is CASSLAGGYIQSYEQYF.

The chain carries TRBV7-8 and TRBJ2-7. There are 15 residues in the CDR3. CDR1 SGHVS and CDR2 FQNEAQ come from the germline V gene. The CDR3 sequence is CASRPSGGSPYEQYF. Full variable domain (missing parts from reference TRBV7-8 and TRBJ2-7): GAGVSQSPRYKVAKRGQDVALRCDPISGHVSLFWYQQALGQGPEFLTYFQNEAQLDKSGLPSDRFFAERPEGSVSTLKIQRTQQEDSAVYLCASRPSGGSPYEQYFGPGTRLTVT.

The rearrangement uses TRBV28 and TRBJ2-3; TCRdb lists TRBD1, though no DNA is available to test this call. Germline V CDR1 and CDR2: MDHEN, SYDVKM. The CDR3 length is 17 residues. CDR3 in amino acids: CASSFRPDRVRTDTQYF.

The chain has TRBV6-1 and TRBJ2-2. The CDR3 length is 14 residues. Germline loops: CDR1 MNHNS, CDR2 SASEGT. CDR3 protein: CASSDKLDTGELFF.

This chain links TRBV12-3 or TRBV12-4 with TRBJ2-1; TCRdb gives TRBD1 as the D gene, but with no DNA this cannot be confirmed. This CDR3 comprises 15 residues. This chain's CDR3 is CASSRGPGGYNEQFF.

This chain joins TRBV28 and TRBJ2-5; TCRdb's assignment of TRBD2 cannot be checked, as there is no DNA. This CDR3 contains 17 residues. Germline V CDR1 and CDR2: MDHEN, SYDVKM. The CDR3 region is CASSPGTSGSVWETQYF.

The V call is TRBV5-1, the J call TRBJ2-7; TCRdb picks TRBD2, but there is no DNA to check that call. The length of the CDR3 is 17 residues. Germline-derived CDR1 and CDR2 are SGHRS and YFSETQ. The CDR3 loop reads CASSLASPREAYYEQYF.

This chain's CDR3 is CSVEDAPWAGGPQETQYF. V usage is TRBV29-1 and J usage is TRBJ2-5; the D call from TCRdb, TRBD2, cannot be confirmed without DNA. CDR1 SQVTM and CDR2 ANQGSEA come from the germline V gene. The CDR3 is 18 residues long.

The chain employs TRBV6-2 or TRBV6-3 and TRBJ2-1; TCRdb picks TRBD2, but there is no DNA to check that call. In germline, CDR1 is MNHEY, CDR2 SVGEGT. This CDR3 contains 15 residues. CDR3 in amino acids: CASSPGTTAMDEQFF.

The chain carries TRBV7-9 and TRBJ1-1; TCRdb gives TRBD1 as the D gene, but with no DNA this cannot be confirmed. Per the germline V gene, CDR1 is SEHNR and CDR2 is FQNEAQ (reference sequence). The CDR3 sequence is 14 residues long. The CDR3 loop is CASSNGHTDTEAFF.

The genes are TRBV20-1 and TRBJ2-1; with no DNA, the TCRdb D assignment of TRBD1 cannot be verified. CDR1 and CDR2 (germline): DFQATT, SNEGSKA (reference sequence). There are 15 residues in the CDR3. The CDR3 region is CSASGQGGIYNEQFF.

J is TRBJ1-4 and V is TRBV23-1. TRBV23-1 is noted as an ORF with a role that remains uncertain. CDR3 length equals 13 residues. The CDR3 here is CASSLSKTEKLFF.